Sequencing of this TCR beta chain was carried out in a study of CD8+CD57+ T cells in acquired aplastic anemia. Points from the study as a whole: In common between the patients and the controls were around 30 CD8+ CDR3 sequences.

On this clonotype itself: Antigen: not known.

Flow cytometry had shown expanded CD8+CD57+ cells in the patients chosen for sequencing. Acquired aplastic anemia of severe grade affected all patients. Profiles of TCR beta VDJ and CDR3 were generated from a genomic DNA template. Each CDR3 protein is one row after TCRdb ran MiXCR on the reads. The data hold some 160,000 distinct CDR3 sequences, with under 55% observed a single time. This clonotype was obtained from a human donor with aplastic anemia. The material sequenced was sorted CD4+, CD8+, or CD8+CD57+ T cells (not recorded which) from PBMCs.

The CDR3 bases are TGTGCCAGCAGCTTCACGACGATCTACGAGCAGTACTTC. The encoded protein is CASSFTTIYEQYF. V is TRBV7-2 and J is TRBJ2-7; D remains unclear. V lost 3 bases and J lost 3, with 9 bases in between. From germline, CDR1 is SGHTA and CDR2 FQGNSA. CDR3 length: 13 residues.